Listed below are T cell receptor beta chains from one sample, sequenced in a study of cytomegalovirus exposure and HLA in healthy donors. Sequencing was performed with immunoSEQ multiplex PCR; in TCRdb, only in-frame clones are kept and a portion is missing. The repertoire has 100,000 to 150,000 clones, roughly 72% of them found once; the top ten carry approximately 1.7%. Sequencing used PBMCs. These TCRs come from a woman aged 45 to 65 in good health and CMV-seronegative. Each CDR3 is given with its conserved first and last residue. Fields, in order: V gene, clone size, D gene, J gene, CDR3 protein, CDR3 DNA. A D gene is named only where the DNA matches it firmly. Only part of the rows carry a size: once, few, many, or a class if the clone is expanded.

v_gene: TRBV19; abundance: few; d_gene: TRBD1; j_gene: TRBJ1-5; CDR3aa: CASSTGVQPQHF; CDR3nt: TGTGCCAGTAGCACAGGGGTCCAGCCCCAGCATTTT
v_gene: TRBV7-2; abundance: -; d_gene: TRBD2; j_gene: TRBJ2-5; CDR3aa: CASSNPGTSGQHFQETQYF; CDR3nt: TGTGCCAGCAGCAATCCCGGGACTAGCGGCCAACACTTTCAAGAGACCCAGTACTTC
v_gene: TRBV5-6; abundance: -; d_gene: TRBD2; j_gene: TRBJ2-5; CDR3aa: CASSSSGRGETQYF; CDR3nt: TGTGCCAGCAGCTCAAGCGGGAGGGGGGAGACCCAGTACTTC
v_gene: TRBV4-1; abundance: -; d_gene: -; j_gene: TRBJ2-3; CDR3aa: CASSQEGARATDTQYF; CDR3nt: TGCGCCAGCAGCCAAGAGGGGGCGAGGGCCACAGATACGCAGTATTTT
v_gene: TRBV30; abundance: -; d_gene: TRBD2; j_gene: TRBJ2-1; CDR3aa: CAMTSGRSYNEQFF; CDR3nt: TGTGCCATGACTAGCGGGAGGTCCTACAATGAGCAGTTCTTC
v_gene: TRBV19; abundance: -; d_gene: -; j_gene: TRBJ2-1; CDR3aa: CASSIVGSYYYNEQFF; CDR3nt: TGTGCCAGTAGTATAGTCGGGAGCTATTACTACAATGAGCAGTTCTTC
v_gene: TRBV9; abundance: -; d_gene: -; j_gene: TRBJ1-5; CDR3aa: CASSVAAGPPNQPQHF; CDR3nt: TGTGCCAGCAGCGTAGCGGCAGGGCCACCTAATCAGCCCCAGCATTTT
v_gene: TRBV2; abundance: -; d_gene: TRBD1; j_gene: TRBJ1-1; CDR3aa: CASSGTGVSEAFF; CDR3nt: TGTGCCAGCAGTGGGACAGGGGTCAGTGAAGCTTTCTTT
v_gene: TRBV19; abundance: -; d_gene: -; j_gene: TRBJ2-1; CDR3aa: CASSGLLLNEQFF; CDR3nt: TGTGCCAGTAGTGGACTACTATTGAATGAGCAGTTCTTC
v_gene: TRBV6-5; abundance: -; d_gene: -; j_gene: TRBJ2-1; CDR3aa: CASSTPSAPYNEQFF; CDR3nt: TGTGCCAGCAGCACACCTAGCGCCCCTTACAATGAGCAGTTCTTC
v_gene: TRBV4-1; abundance: -; d_gene: TRBD2; j_gene: TRBJ2-3; CDR3aa: CASSQDPSTSGIGDTQYF; CDR3nt: TGCGCCAGCAGCCAAGACCCCTCGACTAGCGGGATAGGAGATACGCAGTATTTT
v_gene: TRBV25-1; abundance: -; d_gene: -; j_gene: TRBJ1-1; CDR3aa: CASSEFGLGGAFF; CDR3nt: TGTGCCAGCAGTGAATTTGGGTTAGGGGGAGCTTTCTTT
v_gene: TRBV11-2; abundance: -; d_gene: -; j_gene: TRBJ1-4; CDR3aa: CASRSPAGSEKLFF; CDR3nt: TGTGCCAGCAGATCTCCTGCGGGGTCTGAAAAACTGTTTTTT